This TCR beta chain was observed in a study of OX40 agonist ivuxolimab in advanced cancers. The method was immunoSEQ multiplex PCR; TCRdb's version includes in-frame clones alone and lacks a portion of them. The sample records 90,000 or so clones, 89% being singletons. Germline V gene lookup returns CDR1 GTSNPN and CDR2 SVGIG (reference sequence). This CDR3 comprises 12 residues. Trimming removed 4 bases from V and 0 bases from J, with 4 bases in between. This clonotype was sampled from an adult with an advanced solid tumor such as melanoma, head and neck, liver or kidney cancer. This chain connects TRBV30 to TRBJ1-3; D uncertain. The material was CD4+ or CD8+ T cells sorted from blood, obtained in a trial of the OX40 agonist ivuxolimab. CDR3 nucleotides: TGTGCCTGGAAGGGCTCTGGAAACACCATATATTTT. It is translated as CAWKGSGNTIYF.